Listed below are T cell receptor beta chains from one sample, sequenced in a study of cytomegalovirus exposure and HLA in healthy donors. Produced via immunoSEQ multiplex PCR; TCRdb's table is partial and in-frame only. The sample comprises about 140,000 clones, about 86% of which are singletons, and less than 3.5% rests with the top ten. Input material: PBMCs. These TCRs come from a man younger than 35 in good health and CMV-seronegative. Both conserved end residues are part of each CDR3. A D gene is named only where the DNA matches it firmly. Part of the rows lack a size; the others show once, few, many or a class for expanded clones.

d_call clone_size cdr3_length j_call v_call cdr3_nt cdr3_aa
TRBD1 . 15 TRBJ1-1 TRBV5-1 TGCGCCAGCAGCACCGACAGGGGTGGGGGCACTGAAGCTTTCTTT CASSTDRGGGTEAFF
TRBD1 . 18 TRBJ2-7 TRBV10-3 TGTGCCATCAGTGACCCGACAGGGGGCCCGCGGATTGACTACGAGCAGTACTTC CAISDPTGGPRIDYEQYF
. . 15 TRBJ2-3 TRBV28 TGTGCCAGCAGTGCTCCGGGGGAGGGCACAGATACGCAGTATTTT CASSAPGEGTDTQYF
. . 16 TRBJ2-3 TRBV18 TGTGCCAGCTCACCGGGTAGCGGTGGGGACGGAGATACGCAGTATTTT CASSPGSGGDGDTQYF
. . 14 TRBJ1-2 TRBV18 TGTGCCAGCTCACCAAGGATCCGGGATTTTGGCTACACCTTC CASSPRIRDFGYTF
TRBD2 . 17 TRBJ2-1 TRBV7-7 TGTGCCAGCAGCTTTGCTAGCGGGAGGGCTACCTACAATGAGCAGTTCTTC CASSFASGRATYNEQFF
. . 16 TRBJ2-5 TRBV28 TGTGCCAGCAGTTGGGGGAGGATGACGGATCGAGAGACCCAGTACTTC CASSWGRMTDRETQYF
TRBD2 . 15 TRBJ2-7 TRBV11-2 TGTGCCAGCAGCTTCGTTGCGGGGGGCTCCTACGAGCAGTACTTC CASSFVAGGSYEQYF
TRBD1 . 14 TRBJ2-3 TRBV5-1 TGCGCCAGCAGCCCAGGACAGGCCACAGATACGCAGTATTTT CASSPGQATDTQYF
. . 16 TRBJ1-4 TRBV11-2 TGTGCCAGCAGCTTAGGGGTCCAGGCAACTAATGAAAAACTGTTTTTT CASSLGVQATNEKLFF
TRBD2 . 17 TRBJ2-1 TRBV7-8 TGTGCCAGCAGCTCCCGTCCGGGACTAGCGGAGTACAATGAGCAGTTCTTC CASSSRPGLAEYNEQFF
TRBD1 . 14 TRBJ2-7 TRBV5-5 TGTGCCAGCAGCCCCGGACAGGGAATCCGCGAGCAGTACTTC CASSPGQGIREQYF
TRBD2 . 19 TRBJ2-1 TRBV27 TGTGCCAGCAGTTTATCGGGACTAGCGGGAGAGGTGGCCTACAATGAGCAGTTCTTC CASSLSGLAGEVAYNEQFF
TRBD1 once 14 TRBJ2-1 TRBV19 TGTGCCAGTACCAAGGGACAGGGAAACAATGAGCAGTTCTTC CASTKGQGNNEQFF
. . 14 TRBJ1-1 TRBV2 TGTGCCAGCACCCAGCGGACAGCCAACACTGAAGCTTTCTTT CASTQRTANTEAFF
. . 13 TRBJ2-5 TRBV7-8 TGTGCCAGCAGCTTAGTGCCGGGGTGGACCCAGTACTTC CASSLVPGWTQYF
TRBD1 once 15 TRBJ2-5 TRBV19 TGTGCCAGTAGTACCGGACAGGGGGCGATGGAGACCCAGTACTTC CASSTGQGAMETQYF
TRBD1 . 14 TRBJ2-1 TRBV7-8 TGTGCCAGCAGCTTCTGGGACAGGGACAATGAGCAGTTCTTC CASSFWDRDNEQFF
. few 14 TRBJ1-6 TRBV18 TGTGCCAGCTCACTCGACAGATATAATTCACCCCTCCACTTT CASSLDRYNSPLHF
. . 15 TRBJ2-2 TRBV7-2 TGTGCCAGCAGCTTAGTAGGCAGGGACACCGGGGAGCTGTTTTTT CASSLVGRDTGELFF
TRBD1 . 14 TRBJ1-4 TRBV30 TGTGCCTGGAGCGCCGGACAGGGGGCTGAAAAACTGTTTTTT CAWSAGQGAEKLFF
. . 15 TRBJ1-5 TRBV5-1 TGCGCCAGCAGGAGGGATGGGGGCCCCAATCAGCCCCAGCATTTT CASRRDGGPNQPQHF
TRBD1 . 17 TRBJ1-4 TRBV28 TGTGCCAGCAGTTTTTCCTTAGGGACAGGCGGGGGTGAAAAACTGTTTTTT CASSFSLGTGGGEKLFF
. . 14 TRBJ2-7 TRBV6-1 TGTGCCAGCAGGGGACTGGAGAGCCTCTACGAGCAGTACTTC CASRGLESLYEQYF
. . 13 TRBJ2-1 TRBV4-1 TGCGCCAGCAGCCTCGGGTACTTGGATGAGCAGTTCTTC CASSLGYLDEQFF
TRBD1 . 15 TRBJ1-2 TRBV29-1 TGCAGCGTTCAGGGAAGGGGGGACAGGAACTATGGCTACACCTTC CSVQGRGDRNYGYTF
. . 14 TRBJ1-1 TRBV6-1 TGTGCCAGCAGTCCTACTCACGGGAACACTGAAGCTTTCTTT CASSPTHGNTEAFF
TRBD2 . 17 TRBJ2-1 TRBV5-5 TGTGCCAGCAGCGGACCCGGTTACGGGGGGGCCTACAATGAGCAGTTCTTC CASSGPGYGGAYNEQFF
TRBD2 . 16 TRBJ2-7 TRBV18 TGTGCCAGCTCACCCCTATCCGGGACTAGATGGCGGGAGCAGTACTTC CASSPLSGTRWREQYF